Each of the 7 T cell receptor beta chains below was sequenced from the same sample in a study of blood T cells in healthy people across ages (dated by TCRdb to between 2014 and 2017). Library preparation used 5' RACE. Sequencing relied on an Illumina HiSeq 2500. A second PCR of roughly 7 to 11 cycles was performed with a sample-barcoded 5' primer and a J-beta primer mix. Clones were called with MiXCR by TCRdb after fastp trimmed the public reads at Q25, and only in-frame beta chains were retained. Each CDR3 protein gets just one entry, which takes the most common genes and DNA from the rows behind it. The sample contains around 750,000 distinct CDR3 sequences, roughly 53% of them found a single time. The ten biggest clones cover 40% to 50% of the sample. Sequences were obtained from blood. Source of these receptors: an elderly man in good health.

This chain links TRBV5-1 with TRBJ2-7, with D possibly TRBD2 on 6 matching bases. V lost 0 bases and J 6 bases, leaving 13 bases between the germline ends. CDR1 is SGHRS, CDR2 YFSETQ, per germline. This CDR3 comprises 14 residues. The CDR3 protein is CASSLEYSGSEQYF. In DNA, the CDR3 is TGCGCCAGCAGCTTGGAGTATAGCGGATCCGAGCAGTACTTC. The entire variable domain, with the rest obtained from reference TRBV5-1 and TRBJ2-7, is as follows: KAGVTQTPRYLIKTRGQQVTLSCSPISGHRSVSWYQQTPGQGLQFLFEYFSETQRNKGNFPGRFSGRQFSNSRSEMNVSTLELGDSALYLCASSLEYSGSEQYFGPGTRLTVT.

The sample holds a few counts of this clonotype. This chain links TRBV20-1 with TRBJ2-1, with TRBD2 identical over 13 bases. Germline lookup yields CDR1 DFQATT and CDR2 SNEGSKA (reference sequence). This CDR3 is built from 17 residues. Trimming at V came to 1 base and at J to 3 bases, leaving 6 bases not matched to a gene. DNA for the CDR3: TGCAGTGCTAGAGTCCGGACTAGCGGGAGTAACTACAATGAGCAGTTCTTC. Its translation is CSARVRTSGSNYNEQFF.

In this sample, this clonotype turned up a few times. The CDR3 region has the DNA TGTGCCAGCAGCCCCGTTGGACAGTTCGGCTATGGCTACACCTTC. Its protein product is CASSPVGQFGYGYTF. The chain combines TRBV11-2 with TRBJ1-2; maybe TRBD1 (6 bases). CDR1 is SGHAT, CDR2 FQNNGV, per germline. V lost 5 bases and J lost 4, with 17 bases in between. The CDR3 runs to 15 residues. The complete variable domain, with remaining parts taken from reference TRBV11-2 and TRBJ1-2, reads EAGVAQSPRYKIIEKRQSVAFWCNPISGHATLYWYQQILGQGPKLLIQFQNNGVVDDSQLPKDRFSAERLKGVDSTLKIQPAKLEDSAVYLCASSPVGQFGYGYTFGSGTRLTVV.

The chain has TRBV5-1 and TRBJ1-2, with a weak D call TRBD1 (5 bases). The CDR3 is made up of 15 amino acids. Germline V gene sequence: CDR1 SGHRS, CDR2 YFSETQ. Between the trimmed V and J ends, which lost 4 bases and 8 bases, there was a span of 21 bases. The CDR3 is CASSRQTVSSDGYTF. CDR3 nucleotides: TGCGCCAGCAGCCGGCAGACAGTTTCAAGCGACGGCTACACCTTC.

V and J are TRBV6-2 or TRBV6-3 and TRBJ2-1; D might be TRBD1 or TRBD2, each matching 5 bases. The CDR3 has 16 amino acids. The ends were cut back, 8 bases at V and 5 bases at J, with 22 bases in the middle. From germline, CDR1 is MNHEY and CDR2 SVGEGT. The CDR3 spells CASSLRGSGNHNEQFF. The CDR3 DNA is TGTGCCAGCTCCCTCCGAGGGTCAGGGAACCACAATGAGCAGTTCTTC.

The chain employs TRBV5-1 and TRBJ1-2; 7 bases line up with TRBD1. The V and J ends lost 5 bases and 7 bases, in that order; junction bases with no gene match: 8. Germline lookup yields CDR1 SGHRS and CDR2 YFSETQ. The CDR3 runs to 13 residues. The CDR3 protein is CASRKTGAPGYTF. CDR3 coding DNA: TGCGCCAGCAGGAAAACAGGGGCTCCTGGCTACACCTTC.

The CDR3 sequence is CASSPGQGGGEQYF. The CDR3 nucleotides read TGCGCCAGCAGCCCAGGACAGGGGGGAGGTGAGCAGTACTTC. V and J are TRBV5-1 and TRBJ2-5, with 10 positions matching TRBD1. Losses at the gene ends were 4 bases for V and 11 bases for J; bases not matched to a gene: 11. The CDR3 length is 14 residues. Germline V lookup: CDR1 SGHRS, CDR2 YFSETQ.